This TCR beta chain was found in a study of cytomegalovirus exposure and HLA in healthy donors (dated by TCRdb to about 2017). Describing the broader study: A later analysis indicated that the 120 validation repertoires were generated on the platform also employed for the approximately 700 repertoires of the first cohort. The study was designed to test whether signatures of past pathogen exposure could be identified by cataloging public T cell receptors. Along with the roughly 610-subject first cohort, a separate validation cohort of over a hundred different subjects was used. High-throughput TCR immunosequencing, statistical association of individual TCRs with disease status, and machine learning were combined to predict cytomegalovirus infection status.

With respect to this clone: What antigen it recognizes has not been identified. There are no base qualities to consult, and no much larger clone falls within one base.

Donors formed part of the validation cohort, which comprised 120 subjects and was distinct from the first cohort of 670 or so subjects. The CDR3 goes from the cysteine to the phenylalanine over 15 residues. The sequence is cut down to CDR3 DNA, 45 bases in frame from base 1. V drops 6 bases and J drops 5 bases, leaving 16 bases in between. CDR1 and CDR2 (SNHLY, FYNNEI) derive from the germline V gene. What the authors observed across the whole study: The classifier was reported to diagnose cytomegalovirus status with high specificity and sensitivity in both the original cohort and the validation cohort. In the study, about 150 TCR beta chains were listed as associated with cytomegalovirus. All 110 or so repertoires were used to score co-occurrence in the validation cohort in a later analysis, because that analysis had no HLA typing for the cohort. Most TCR sequences were seen in very few donors, while some public TCRs were found in many individuals. According to the authors, the approach could potentially be generalized to other disease states and immunological phenotypes. In vitro tests confirmed that a few of the cytomegalovirus-associated TCR beta chains recognize cytomegalovirus antigens. Subsequent analysis determined that TCRs grouped into clusters in the first cohort also showed a tendency toward co-occurrence across the 120 or so validation repertoires, and about 93% of cluster scores exceeded 0.

To prepare the library, the immunoSEQ multiplex PCR assay was applied. The original pipeline was this. A statistical classification framework was built for diagnosing cytomegalovirus status from the catalog of TCR beta chain sequences. This immuneACCESS table, as held by TCRdb, lists in-frame sequences with V and J called but not all clones. Of the missing ones, under half trace to an unresolved V gene in checked studies; the others have no known cause. D and trimming come from the DNA, and the V and J calls and clone size come from that table. The sample table lists some 320,000 clones, roughly 87% of them with a count of one. The ten most abundant clones make up roughly 1.2% of the sample.

Sequenced material: PBMCs. The rearrangement joined TRBV2 to TRBJ1-4, and TRBD1 may be the D gene, going by 6 matching bases. The clonotype comes from a woman aged 25 to 45 in good health and CMV-seropositive. The sequenced DNA is TGTGCCAGCAGCGCACGGGGGGGGCGAAATGAAAAACTGTTTTTT. Translated, this is CASSARGGRNEKLFF.